Shown below are 17 T cell receptor beta chains from a single sample sequenced in a study of T cells in Graves' hyperthyroidism and ophthalmopathy. The TCR beta CDR3 regions underwent amplification using RNA transcripts as the source. First-round RT-PCR with HTBI primers amplified the TCR CDR3 region. TCRdb redid the calling of the multiplex PCR reads with MiXCR, one entry per CDR3 protein. This table has more than 300,000 distinct CDR3 sequences, 14% appearing once. What was sequenced was blood. The receptors derive from a woman in her thirties with Graves' hyperthyroidism.

The chain links TRBV29-1 to TRBJ2-1; 7 nucleotides align to TRBD2. The germline V gene encodes CDR1 SQVTM and CDR2 ANQGSEA. V shed 2 bases, J shed 3 bases, and the junction held 4 bases outside the gene matches. This CDR3 is 14 amino acids long. CDR3 DNA: TGCAGCGTTGAAATTCCGGGGGGCTACAATGAGCAGTTCTTC. Translation: CSVEIPGGYNEQFF.

There are many counts of this clonotype. This sequence joins TRBV9 and TRBJ2-7; the D gene could be TRBD1 or TRBD2 (7 bases each). The CDR3 has 15 amino acids. Germline V lookup: CDR1 SGDLS, CDR2 YYNGEE. V was clipped by 0 bases and J by 7 bases, with 17 bases between them. CDR3 in amino acids: CASSVAAGGVIEQYF. In DNA form, the CDR3 reads TGTGCCAGCAGCGTAGCGGCAGGGGGGGTGATTGAGCAGTACTTC.

The J gene is TRBJ2-7, the V gene TRBV11-1; 7 nucleotides align to TRBD2. CDR1 SGHAT and CDR2 FQDESV come from the germline V gene (reference sequence). Trimming took 5 bases from V and 3 from J; bases not matched to a gene: 10. The CDR3 has 15 residues. CDR3 coding DNA: TGTGCCAGCAGCCTTCTCCTGGCGGGAGTCTACGAGCAGTACTTC. Translating it yields CASSLLLAGVYEQYF.

The rearrangement uses TRBV3-1 and TRBJ2-3; TRBD1 is a possible D gene (5 bases). With 1 base removed from V and 8 bases from J, the gap between germline ends came to 19 bases. This CDR3 comprises 16 residues. Per the germline V gene, CDR1 is LGHDT and CDR2 is YNNKEL (reference sequence). The CDR3 is CASSQAAVSKGRTQYF. The CDR3 nucleotides are TGTGCCAGCAGCCAAGCGGCGGTCAGTAAGGGGCGTACGCAGTATTTT.

This clonotype was recorded at least ten times. This CDR3 reads CASSFATGEQYF. The CDR3 DNA is TGTGCCAGCAGCTTTGCTACGGGCGAGCAGTACTTC. The chain uses TRBV7-6 and TRBJ2-7; D is ambiguous. The length of the CDR3 is 12 residues. The V and J ends lost 3 bases and 6 bases respectively, with 9 bases between them. The germline V gene has CDR1 SGHVS and CDR2 FNYEAQ.

This clonotype was observed at least ten times. The J gene is TRBJ2-7, the V gene TRBV27; 7 nucleotides line up with TRBD2. Germline V gives CDR1 MNHEY, CDR2 SMNVEV (reference sequence). Trimming cost V 5 bases and J 6 bases; bases outside gene matches: 4. The CDR3 totals 12 residues. This CDR3 reads CASSPWGGEQYF. The CDR3 DNA is TGTGCCAGCAGTCCGTGGGGGGGCGAGCAGTACTTC.

This clonotype has at least ten counts. The chain is built from TRBV28 and TRBJ2-7; D ambiguous. CDR1 and CDR2 (germline): MDHEN, SYDVKM. The CDR3 sequence is 14 residues long. Trimming stripped 6 bases from V and 2 bases from J, with 14 bases between. CDR3 DNA sequence: TGTGCCAGCAGCAAGTCCCACAAGGCCTACGAGCAGTACTTC. Translating gives CASSKSHKAYEQYF. The full variable domain, its missing parts supplied by reference TRBV28 and TRBJ2-7, is DVKVTQSSRYLVKRTGEKVFLECVQDMDHENMFWYRQDPGLGLRLIYFSYDVKMKEKGDIPEGYSVSREKKERFSLILESASTNQTSMYLCASSKSHKAYEQYFGPGTRLTVT.

The chain links TRBV25-1 to TRBJ1-2; TRBD1 matches at 8 bases. CDR3 length: 12 amino acids. Germline CDR1 is MGHDK and CDR2 is SYGVNS. V lost 2 bases, J lost 8 bases, and 1 base stayed unmatched. The CDR3 DNA reads as TGTGCCAGCAGTGAAGGACAGGGAGGCTACACCTTC. Amino acids: CASSEGQGGYTF.

This clonotype was detected many times. The rearrangement links TRBV28 to TRBJ1-1, with 10 bases fitting TRBD1. The CDR3 extends over 16 amino acids. Trimming removed 3 bases from V and 11 bases from J; junction bases left unmatched: 15. CDR1 is MDHEN, CDR2 SYDVKM, per germline. The CDR3 bases are TGTGCCAGCAGTTTGGATGGAGACAGGGGGCAACCGGTGGCTTTCTTT. Protein: CASSLDGDRGQPVAFF.

At least ten counts were recorded for this clonotype. The CDR3 region is CASSRDSKNYGYTF. In DNA, the CDR3 is TGTGCCAGCTCTCGGGACAGTAAGAACTATGGCTACACCTTC. V is TRBV6-1 and J is TRBJ1-2; 7 bases line up with TRBD1. V was clipped by 8 bases and J by 2 bases; unmatched bases: 8. CDR3 length: 14 amino acids. CDR1 is MNHNS and CDR2 is SASEGT in the germline V gene.

This clonotype was seen at least ten times. V is TRBV19 and J is TRBJ2-2; the match to TRBD1 covers 7 bases. Germline V gives CDR1 LNHDA, CDR2 SQIVND (reference sequence). The CDR3 runs 17 residues. The V segment lost 0 bases and the J segment 4 bases; nucleotides outside the gene matches: 8. The CDR3 DNA sequence: TGTGCCAGTAGTATAGATTATTGGGACAGAATCACCGGGGAGCTGTTTTTT. This translates into CASSIDYWDRITGELFF.

This clonotype occurred many times. CDR3 sequence (DNA): TGCAGTGCTAGAGGATGGGGAGAAGAGCGGGGGCCCTACGAGCAGTACTTC. Protein: CSARGWGEERGPYEQYF. This chain links TRBV20-1 with TRBJ2-7; 8 bases map to TRBD2. This CDR3 comprises 17 residues. Germline V gene lookup returns CDR1 DFQATT and CDR2 SNEGSKA (reference sequence). J lost 2 bases, V lost 1 base, and 13 bases had no gene match.

This clonotype occurred many times. V usage is TRBV7-2 and J usage is TRBJ2-5; D gene uncertain. V lost 5 bases, J lost 4 bases, and 11 bases lay in between. The CDR3 sequence is 13 residues long. Germline CDR1 is SGHTA and CDR2 is FQGNSA. As DNA, the CDR3 is TGTGCCAGCAGCGCAAGTTGGGGAGAGACCCAGTACTTC. Protein sequence: CASSASWGETQYF. The full variable domain, with the rest looked up from reference TRBV7-2 and TRBJ2-5, is GAGVSQSPSNKVTEKGKDVELRCDPISGHTALYWYRQSLGQGLEFLIYFQGNSAPDKSGLPSDRFSAERTGGSVSTLTIQRTQQEDSAVYLCASSASWGETQYFGPGTRLLVL.

This clonotype was seen at least ten times. The genes are TRBV20-1 and TRBJ2-5; TRBD1 matches 7 bases. The junction had 3 bases not matched to a gene; V was cut back by 6 bases and J by 2 bases. Germline V CDR1 and CDR2: DFQATT, SNEGSKA (reference sequence). The CDR3 sequence is 12 residues long. The CDR3 nucleotides are TGCAGTGCCAGGGACAGACAAGAGACCCAGTACTTC. Translation gives CSARDRQETQYF.

J is TRBJ2-7 and V is TRBV19, with 10 positions matching TRBD2. Germline values: CDR1 LNHDA, CDR2 SQIVND (reference sequence). Unmatched junction bases numbered 11, after V lost 7 bases and J lost 5 bases. The CDR3 contains 15 residues. Here the CDR3 reads CASTSSGLAGDEQYF. CDR3 sequence (DNA): TGTGCCAGTACCTCTTCAGGGCTAGCGGGAGACGAGCAGTACTTC.

Ten or more counts support this clonotype. V gene TRBV20-1 combines with J gene TRBJ1-1; 7 nucleotides match TRBD1. Germline CDR1 DFQATT, CDR2 SNEGSKA (reference sequence). The CDR3 is made up of 12 amino acids. CDR3: CRGTDLSLTAFF. CDR3 nucleotides: TGCAGGGGGACAGACCTATCCCTTACCGCTTTCTTT.

This clonotype was seen only a few times. The chain uses TRBV7-2 and TRBJ1-4; D not certain. The CDR3 runs to 13 residues. Germline V CDR1 and CDR2: SGHTA, FQGNSA. V was clipped by 3 bases and J by 11 bases, with 13 bases between them. Here the CDR3 reads CASSFRGSGKLFF. CDR3 sequence (DNA): TGTGCCAGCAGCTTTCGAGGGTCCGGGAAACTGTTTTTT.